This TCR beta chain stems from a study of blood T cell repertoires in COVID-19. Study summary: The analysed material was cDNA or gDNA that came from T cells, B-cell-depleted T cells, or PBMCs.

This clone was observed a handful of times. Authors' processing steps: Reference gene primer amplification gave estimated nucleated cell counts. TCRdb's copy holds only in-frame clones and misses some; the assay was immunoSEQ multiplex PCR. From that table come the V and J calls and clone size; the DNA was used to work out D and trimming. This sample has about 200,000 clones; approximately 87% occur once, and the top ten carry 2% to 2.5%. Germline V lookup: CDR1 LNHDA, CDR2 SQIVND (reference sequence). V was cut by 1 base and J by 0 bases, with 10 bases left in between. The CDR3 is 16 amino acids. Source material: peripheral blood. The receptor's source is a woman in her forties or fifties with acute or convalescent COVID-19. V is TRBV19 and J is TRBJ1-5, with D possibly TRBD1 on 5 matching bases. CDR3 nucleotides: TGTGCCAGTAGTATAGGAAGGGGAAGTAGCAATCAGCCCCAGCATTTT. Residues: CASSIGRGSSNQPQHF. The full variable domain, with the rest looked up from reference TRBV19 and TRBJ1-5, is DGGITQSPKYLFRKEGQNVTLSCEQNLNHDAMYWYRQDPGQGLRLIYYSQIVNDFQKGDIAEGYSVSREKKESFPLTVTSAQKNPTAFYLCASSIGRGSSNQPQHFGDGTRLSIL.